Below are 19 T cell receptor beta chains sequenced from a single sample in a study of blood T cell repertoires in COVID-19. TCRdb's table, derived via immunoSEQ multiplex PCR, lists solely in-frame clones and lacks some. The repertoire has more than 150,000 clones, more than 70% of them found once; the top ten carry 2.5%. The sample was peripheral blood. The receptors shown here come from a man aged 35 to 55 with active or convalescent COVID-19.

Concerning this clone: Germline is not matched at one junction end, which may reflect a read error. This sequence joins TRBV7-7 and TRBJ2-5; 7 bases align to TRBD1. The CDR3 is 13 amino acids. The germline V gene encodes CDR1 SSHAT and CDR2 FNYEAQ (reference sequence). The CDR3 spells CASSLTGWETQYF. The CDR3 DNA sequence: TGTGCTAGCAGCTTGACAGGGTGGGAGACCCAGTACTTC.

The chain is built from TRBV5-1 and TRBJ2-3, with D perhaps TRBD2 (5 bases). The length of the CDR3 is 14 residues. Germline CDR1 SGHRS, CDR2 YFSETQ. The V and J ends lost 5 bases and 6 bases respectively, with 16 bases between them. CDR3 coding DNA: TGCGCCAGCAGAAGGGCTCCCTCGGGGGATACGCAGTATTTT. Translating gives CASRRAPSGDTQYF.

The V and J genes are TRBV6-1 and TRBJ2-1; no clear D gene. Trimming took 2 bases from V and 2 from J, leaving 10 bases between them. Germline V lookup: CDR1 MNHNS, CDR2 SASEGT. The CDR3 covers 15 residues. This CDR3 is CASSESQNPYNEQFF. In DNA form, the CDR3 reads TGTGCCAGCAGTGAAAGTCAGAACCCCTACAATGAGCAGTTCTTC.

The chain combines TRBV10-3 with TRBJ2-5; 14 nucleotides match TRBD2. Germline V gene sequence: CDR1 ENHRY, CDR2 SYGVKD. This CDR3 contains 13 residues. V was pared by 10 bases and J by 3 bases, with 1 base of the junction left unmatched. CDR3 nucleotides: TGTGCCACGACTAGCGGGGGGGAAGAGACCCAGTACTTC. Translating gives CATTSGGEETQYF.

The chain is built from TRBV19 and TRBJ1-6; the D gene is possibly TRBD1 (5 bases). The CDR3 loop spans 14 amino acids. The ends were cut back, 9 bases at V and 5 bases at J, with 14 bases in the middle. Germline values: CDR1 LNHDA, CDR2 SQIVND (reference sequence). The CDR3 sequence is CASSDSFHNSPLHF. In DNA, the CDR3 is TGTGCCAGCAGCGACAGTTTTCATAATTCACCCCTCCACTTT. The whole variable domain, filled in from reference TRBV19 and TRBJ1-6, reads DGGITQSPKYLFRKEGQNVTLSCEQNLNHDAMYWYRQDPGQGLRLIYYSQIVNDFQKGDIAEGYSVSREKKESFPLTVTSAQKNPTAFYLCASSDSFHNSPLHFGNGTRLTVT.

The V call is TRBV6-5, the J call TRBJ2-2, with D uncertain. In germline, CDR1 is MNHEY, CDR2 SVGAGI. The CDR3 has 13 amino acids. V was pared by 0 bases and J by 5 bases, with 4 bases between. The DNA for the CDR3 is TGTGCCAGCAGTTACTCGCGAACCGGGGAGCTGTTTTTT. This translates into CASSYSRTGELFF.

This clone has a single count. The CDR3 region has the DNA TGTGCCAGTAGTACAGGCCTGAACACTGAAGCTTTCTTT. It is translated as CASSTGLNTEAFF. V usage is TRBV19 and J usage is TRBJ1-1; D remains ambiguous. Trimming pared 4 bases from V and 0 bases from J, leaving 6 bases between. Germline values: CDR1 LNHDA, CDR2 SQIVND (reference sequence). This CDR3 is built from 13 residues.

Only one count was recorded for this clone. The chain couples TRBV7-2 to TRBJ2-7; 8 positions agree with TRBD1. The CDR3 covers 15 residues. The V and J ends lost 2 bases and 2 bases, in that order; junction bases with no gene match: 5. CDR1 and CDR2 from the germline V gene are SGHTA and FQGNSA. The CDR3 nucleotides are TGTGCCAGCAGCTTAAGGACAGGGCCGGCCTACGAGCAGTACTTC. This translates into CASSLRTGPAYEQYF. Complete variable domain (other parts from reference TRBV7-2 and TRBJ2-7): GAGVSQSPSNKVTEKGKDVELRCDPISGHTALYWYRQSLGQGLEFLIYFQGNSAPDKSGLPSDRFSAERTGGSVSTLTIQRTQQEDSAVYLCASSLRTGPAYEQYFGPGTRLTVT.

This chain links TRBV7-3 with TRBJ2-1; TRBD1 matches 11 bases. V gave up 5 bases and J gave up 3 bases; unmatched junction bases: 6. In germline, CDR1 is SGHTA, CDR2 FQGTGA. The CDR3 length is 16 residues. The CDR3 sequence: CASSTTGTGGYNEQFF. The CDR3 DNA follows: TGTGCCAGCAGCACCACCGGGACAGGGGGCTACAATGAGCAGTTCTTC.

The chain links TRBV28 to TRBJ1-5; TRBD1 might be the D (5 bases). V was clipped by 5 bases and J by 0 bases, with 8 bases between them. CDR1 and CDR2 (germline): MDHEN, SYDVKM. There are 14 residues in the CDR3. The CDR3 is CASSQTASNQPQHF. The CDR3 nucleotides are TGTGCCAGCAGTCAGACAGCTAGCAATCAGCCCCAGCATTTT.

The gene calls are TRBV25-1 and TRBJ1-1; a possible D gene is TRBD1 (5 bases). This CDR3 spans 12 amino acids. Germline lookup yields CDR1 MGHDK and CDR2 SYGVNS. V was trimmed by 8 bases and J by 1 base, leaving 8 bases between them. CDR3 protein: CASGRGNTEAFF. CDR3 nucleotides: TGTGCCAGCGGGAGGGGGAACACTGAAGCTTTCTTT.

This clone occurred a few times. The V call is TRBV3-1 (or the pseudogene TRBV3-2), the J call TRBJ2-7; tentative D call: TRBD1 (6 bases). The V gene lost 0 bases and the J gene lost 6 bases, with 15 bases spanning the gap. The germline V gene encodes CDR1 LGHDT and CDR2 YNNKEL (reference sequence). The length of the CDR3 is 15 residues. The CDR3 spells CASSQDGTSRREQYF. For the CDR3, the DNA is TGTGCCAGCAGCCAAGACGGGACATCGCGTCGCGAGCAGTACTTC.

The rearrangement links TRBV5-8 to TRBJ1-3; D possibly corresponds to TRBD1 (5 bases). Trimming took 0 bases from V and 7 from J, leaving 11 bases between them. CDR1 and CDR2 from the germline V gene are SGHTS and YDEGEE. The CDR3 totals 14 residues. Written as DNA, the CDR3 is TGTGCCAGCAGCTTGGGGCAGGGAGGTAACACCATATATTTT. Encoded protein: CASSLGQGGNTIYF.

The chain uses TRBV6-6 and TRBJ1-5; no clear D gene. Per germline, CDR1 MNHNY and CDR2 SVGAGI (reference sequence). This CDR3 is 16 amino acids long. V lost 2 bases and J 0 bases, leaving 11 bases between the germline ends. DNA of the CDR3: TGTGCCAGCAGTTACCCCTCGGAGTATAGCAATCAGCCCCAGCATTTT. It is translated as CASSYPSEYSNQPQHF.

J is TRBJ1-2 and V is TRBV30; 7 bases map to TRBD1. The CDR3 spans 13 residues. Per the germline V gene, CDR1 is GTSNPN and CDR2 is SVGIG (reference sequence). With V trimmed by 3 bases and J by 7 bases, 8 bases remained unmatched. The CDR3 sequence is CAWSENRGGGYTF. Written as DNA, the CDR3 is TGTGCCTGGAGCGAGAACAGGGGTGGTGGCTACACCTTC.

This clone has only one observation. The rearrangement uses TRBV13 and TRBJ2-3; perhaps TRBD1 as D (5 bases). This CDR3 has 16 residues. Trimming shortened V by 7 bases and J by 2 bases, and 19 bases separated the two germline ends. The germline V gene has CDR1 PRHDT and CDR2 FYEKMQ (reference sequence). The CDR3 DNA is TGTGCCAGCACCTCCTCCAGGGAACCCGACACAGATACGCAGTATTTT. Translated: CASTSSREPDTDTQYF.

V and J are TRBV6-5 and TRBJ2-5, with D perhaps TRBD1 (5 bases). The CDR3 is 15 amino acids. V shed 9 bases and J shed 5 bases, with 22 bases lying between them. The germline V gene encodes CDR1 MNHEY and CDR2 SVGAGI. In DNA form, the CDR3 reads TGTGCCAGAGATTCACTACAGGTTAATGGGGAGACCCAGTACTTC. It specifies CARDSLQVNGETQYF.

This chain uses TRBV19 with TRBJ2-5, with a weak D call TRBD1 (6 bases). The length of the CDR3 is 16 residues. Germline-derived CDR1 and CDR2 are LNHDA and SQIVND (reference sequence). V dropped 0 bases and J dropped 0 bases, with 11 bases sitting between them. CDR3 amino acids: CASSIDRRTDQETQYF. The CDR3 region has the DNA TGTGCCAGTAGTATAGATCGGCGGACAGACCAAGAGACCCAGTACTTC.

As regards this clone: The sample contains more than one DNA sequence encoding this CDR3. The chain carries TRBV6-5 and TRBJ1-1, with 9 nucleotides matching TRBD1. CDR1 and CDR2 from the germline V gene are MNHEY and SVGAGI. V was pared by 6 bases and J by 4 bases, with 0 bases of the junction left unmatched. The CDR3 is made up of 12 amino acids. As DNA, the CDR3 is TGTGCCAGCAGGACAGGGGGCACTGAAGCTTTCTTT. Protein sequence: CASRTGGTEAFF.